The present entry profiles one TCR beta chain with its context. The data stem from a study of blood T cell repertoires in COVID-19. Study-wide background: Donors in the United States, Italy and Spain gave samples during acute or convalescent COVID-19. The cDNA or gDNA used as material had been derived from T cells, B-cell-depleted T cells, or PBMCs.

Per the study methods: Reference gene primer amplification gave estimated nucleated cell counts. This table comes from immunoSEQ multiplex PCR, and its TCRdb copy is limited to in-frame clones, with some not included. The DNA was the basis for D and trimming; V, J and clone size are from that table. The table has approximately 150,000 clones, around 86% seen once. With 5 bases clipped from V and 5 bases from J, the junction kept 10 bases outside the gene matches. This CDR3 region has 16 residues. Germline CDR1 reads LNHDA; CDR2 reads SQIVND (reference sequence). The gene calls are TRBV19 and TRBJ2-7, with 12 bases fitting TRBD2. Sequenced: peripheral blood. This TCR came from a human donor in a cohort sampled during active COVID-19. CDR3 coding DNA: TGTGCCAGTAGTGGCCGACTAGCGGGAGAAGGACACGAGCAGTACTTC. Translation gives CASSGRLAGEGHEQYF.